Below, 28 T cell receptor beta chains from the same sample are listed, as sequenced in a study of T cell repertoires in cytomegalovirus infection. For these receptors, no antigen is known. TCRdb used MiXCR to reprocess the reads, holding one entry per CDR3 protein. The profile covers around 300,000 distinct CDR3 sequences, with 20% to 25% appearing a single time and roughly 20% taken by the ten largest. The sequencing used cultured PBMCs, collected from culture after CMV antigen stimulation. These receptors all come from a human donor in good health (CMV status not recorded). Some clones in this sample may be carry-over from other donors' samples.

This clonotype was seen more than once but under ten times. V is TRBV30 and J is TRBJ1-2; 7 nucleotides agree with TRBD1. The CDR3 spans 12 residues. Germline V gives CDR1 GTSNPN, CDR2 SVGIG (reference sequence). V was pared by 4 bases and J by 4 bases, with 3 bases of the junction left unmatched. In DNA, the CDR3 is TGTGCCTGGACCGGGACAGTCTATGGCTACACCTTC. It is translated as CAWTGTVYGYTF.

This clonotype was counted ten times or more. V is TRBV7-2 and J is TRBJ2-5; 8 bases map to TRBD2. J lost 3 bases, V lost 5 bases, and 8 bases had no gene match. This CDR3 has 15 amino acids. CDR1 is SGHTA and CDR2 is FQGNSA in the germline V gene. The CDR3 sequence: CASSPTGTREETQYF. The CDR3 DNA follows: TGTGCCAGCAGCCCCACCGGGACTAGAGAAGAGACCCAGTACTTC.

There are many counts of this clonotype. The chain is built from TRBV7-2 and TRBJ1-2; TRBD1 is a possible D gene (5 bases). Germline CDR1 SGHTA, CDR2 FQGNSA. With 4 bases removed from V and 2 bases from J, the gap between germline ends came to 11 bases. This CDR3 is built from 14 residues. CDR3 sequence (DNA): TGTGCCAGCAGCTGGGGACGGCGAAACTATGGCTACACCTTC. Encoded protein: CASSWGRRNYGYTF.

The rearrangement uses TRBV20-1 and TRBJ2-7, with D unresolved. CDR3 length equals 16 residues. CDR1 is DFQATT, CDR2 SNEGSKA, per germline (reference sequence). The germline V and J ends were trimmed by 3 bases and 3 bases, with 21 bases remaining between them. This CDR3 is CSARETGPPRDYEQYV. In DNA form, the CDR3 reads TGCAGTGCTAGGGAAACCGGGCCCCCTAGGGACTACGAGCAGTACGTC.

This clonotype occurred once. The chain combines TRBV7-2 with TRBJ2-7; 14 bases line up with TRBD2. V shed 2 bases and J 12 bases; nucleotides not matched to a gene: 9. Germline V gene lookup returns CDR1 SGHTA and CDR2 FQGNSA. This CDR3 spans 15 amino acids. The CDR3 region has the DNA TGTGCCAGCAGCTTAACCGGGACTAGCGGGAGTAAGCTGTACGTC. Amino acids: CASSLTGTSGSKLYV.

The rearrangement uses TRBV29-1 and TRBJ1-1; perhaps TRBD1 as D (5 bases). The V gene lost 6 bases and the J gene lost 1 base, with 15 bases spanning the gap. The CDR3 has 14 amino acids. The germline gives CDR1 SQVTM, CDR2 ANQGSEA. The chain's CDR3 is CSVTPGPWNTEAFF. CDR3 DNA: TGCAGCGTCACCCCGGGACCCTGGAACACTGAAGCTTTCTTT.

This clonotype occurred many times. This sequence joins TRBV7-2 and TRBJ1-1; D unclear. With 5 bases removed from V and 3 bases from J, the gap between germline ends came to 13 bases. Germline values: CDR1 SGHTA, CDR2 FQGNSA. This CDR3 contains 14 residues. The CDR3 DNA reads as TGTGCCAGCAGCCCCGCCGGCAGGTACACTGAAGCTTTCTTT. This codes for CASSPAGRYTEAFF.

This clonotype was counted only a few times. The rearrangement joins TRBV4-3 to TRBJ2-1; D is perhaps TRBD2 (6 bases). Germline CDR1 LGHNA, CDR2 YSLEER. V lost 1 base and J lost 10, with 14 bases in between. This CDR3 spans 14 amino acids. Here the CDR3 DNA reads TGCGCCAGCAGCCAAGCATGGACTAAATTCGAGCAGTTCTTC. Translated: CASSQAWTKFEQFF.

This clonotype was seen at least ten times. The chain has TRBV28 and TRBJ2-5, with D perhaps given as TRBD1 or TRBD2 (6 bases each). Per the germline V gene, CDR1 is MDHEN and CDR2 is SYDVKM. The CDR3 contains 15 residues. The V end lost 6 bases, the J end lost 4 bases, and 18 bases lay between the germline ends. The CDR3 DNA is TGTGCCAGCAGGTCCACAGGGAGGAGGGGAGAGACCCAGTACTTC. It encodes CASRSTGRRGETQYF.

J is TRBJ2-7 and V is TRBV11-2; D not certain. This CDR3 comprises 14 residues. Trimming cost V 2 bases and J 4 bases, with 12 bases left between them. The germline CDR1 and CDR2 sequences are SGHAT and FQNNGV. CDR3 sequence: CASSLTRLPYEQYV. Here the CDR3 DNA reads TGTGCCAGCAGCTTAACAAGGCTACCTTACGAGCAGTACGTC.

The table lists this clonotype with a few counts. The gene calls are TRBV24-1 and TRBJ1-1, with D uncertain. The CDR3 is 14 residues long. Germline V gives CDR1 KGHDR, CDR2 SFDVKD. Trimming shortened V by 5 bases and J by 5 bases, and 14 bases separated the two germline ends. CDR3 DNA: TGTGCCACCAGTGGTAAGCGGGTACAGACTGAAGCTTTCTTT. Amino acids: CATSGKRVQTEAFF.

This clonotype has more than one count but fewer than ten. The V and J genes are TRBV12-3 or TRBV12-4 and TRBJ1-2, with D possibly being TRBD1 (6 bases). This CDR3 has 15 amino acids. Trimming took off 6 bases at V and 2 bases at J, with 16 bases between the two ends. The CDR3 DNA sequence: TGTGCCAGCAGACTGTGGGACAACAGAAACTATGGCTACACCTTC. It encodes CASRLWDNRNYGYTF.

J is TRBJ1-6 and V is TRBV30; D gene ambiguous. Germline values: CDR1 GTSNPN, CDR2 SVGIG (reference sequence). The CDR3 totals 15 residues. With 4 bases removed from V and 9 bases from J, the gap between germline ends came to 19 bases. CDR3 DNA: TGTGCCTGGATTGGCCCAGGTCCCCTAGGTTCACCCCTCCACTTT. Translated, it gives CAWIGPGPLGSPLHF. Full variable domain (rest looked up from reference TRBV30 and TRBJ1-6): SQTIHQWPATLVQPVGSPLSLECTVEGTSNPNLYWYRQAAGRGLQLLFYSVGIGQISSEVPQNLSASRPQDRQFILSSKKLLLSDSGFYLCAWIGPGPLGSPLHFGNGTRLTVT.

With respect to this clonotype: Mismatch with germline at one junction end may stem from a read error. The chain carries TRBV2 and TRBJ2-5; TRBD2 is a possible D gene (6 bases). Germline V CDR1 and CDR2: SNHLY, FYNNEI. The CDR3 loop spans 16 amino acids. Here the CDR3 DNA reads TGTGCCAGCAGTGAATGGGCTAGCGAGTTACAAGAGACCCAGGACTTC. Encoded protein: CASSEWASELQETQDF.

About this clonotype: A single base separates this from a much larger clone, so it may be a read error. The V call is TRBV25-1, the J call TRBJ1-2, with 7 bases aligning to TRBD1. Losses at the gene ends were 2 bases for V and 4 bases for J; bases not matched to a gene: 7. This CDR3 region has 15 residues. CDR1 MGHDK and CDR2 SYGVNS come from the germline V gene. The CDR3 protein is CASSELKGASYGYTF. The CDR3, as DNA: TGTGCCAGCAGTGAACTTAAGGGGGCGAGCTATGGCTACACCTTC.

The V and J genes are TRBV9 and TRBJ2-2; 9 positions match TRBD2. CDR3 size: 16 residues. V lost 0 bases to trimming and J lost 1 base; unmatched junction nucleotides: 1. Germline V gene data show CDR1 as SGDLS and CDR2 as YYNGEE. The CDR3 bases are TGTGCCAGCAGCGTAGGACTAGCGGTGAACACCGGGGAGCTGTTTTTT. Translated: CASSVGLAVNTGELFF.

The chain combines TRBV7-9 with TRBJ2-7; 9 bases fit TRBD2. CDR3 size: 14 residues. Germline CDR1 SEHNR, CDR2 FQNEAQ (reference sequence). The V and J ends lost 4 bases and 5 bases, in that order; junction bases with no gene match: 6. CDR3 nucleotide sequence: TGTGCCAGCAGCTCAGCGGGAGGAGTCCACGAGCAGTACTTC. Residues: CASSSAGGVHEQYF.

The chain carries TRBV7-2 and TRBJ2-5, with 7 bases matching TRBD2. V was pared by 5 bases and J by 13 bases, with 7 bases of the junction left unmatched. The germline V gene has CDR1 SGHTA and CDR2 FQGNSA. The CDR3 extends over 11 amino acids. CDR3 in DNA: TGTGCCAGCAGCCCCGGGAGGAAATGGTACTTC. Amino acids: CASSPGRKWYF.

This clonotype was picked up a small number of times. The rearrangement uses TRBV12-3 or TRBV12-4 and TRBJ2-1, with D perhaps TRBD2 (6 bases). Trimming pared 5 bases from V and 8 bases from J, leaving 19 bases between. This CDR3 contains 15 residues. This CDR3 is CASSTPRRSGHEQFF. The CDR3 DNA is TGTGCCAGCAGTACCCCCCGCCGGAGCGGGCATGAGCAGTTCTTC.

This clonotype has more than one count but fewer than ten. The chain combines TRBV28 with TRBJ2-7; TRBD1 is a possible D gene (5 bases). The CDR3 is 13 residues long. Per germline, CDR1 MDHEN and CDR2 SYDVKM. The V gene lost 5 bases and the J gene lost 6 bases, with 14 bases spanning the gap. As DNA, the CDR3 is TGTGCCAGCAGTGCCCCAGGGTGGCTCGAGCAGTACTTC. Amino acids: CASSAPGWLEQYF.

This clonotype was found many times. The chain recombines TRBV6-2 or TRBV6-3 with TRBJ2-7; D is ambiguous. In germline, CDR1 is MNHEY, CDR2 SVGEGT. The CDR3 runs to 14 residues. V was trimmed by 6 bases and J by 0 bases, leaving 12 bases between them. CDR3 DNA sequence: TGTGCCAGCAGACCCTTCACTTACTCCTACGAGCAGTACTTC. Protein sequence: CASRPFTYSYEQYF.

The chain has TRBV10-3 and TRBJ1-4; D is ambiguous. Germline V gives CDR1 ENHRY, CDR2 SYGVKD. V was pared by 6 bases and J by 4 bases, with 9 bases between. CDR3 length equals 13 residues. The CDR3 loop reads CAISRNLNEKLFF. DNA for the CDR3: TGTGCCATCAGCAGGAACCTTAATGAAAAACTGTTTTTT.

Points on this clonotype: A much larger clone sits a single nucleotide away, making a read error possible. The gene calls are TRBV19 and TRBJ2-2; a weak D match, TRBD1 (5 bases). This CDR3 is built from 14 residues. Germline CDR1 and CDR2: LNHDA and SQIVND (reference sequence). CDR3 in DNA: TGTACCAGTAGTATCAGGGTCTGGACCGGGGAGCTGTTTTTT. Residues: CTSSIRVWTGELFF.

This clonotype came up many times. CDR3 region: CASSQPAGETQYF. The CDR3 bases are TGTGCCAGCAGCCAGCCAGCGGGAGAGACCCAGTACTTC. J is TRBJ2-5 and V is TRBV7-8, with D tentatively TRBD2 (6 bases). V was trimmed by 5 bases and J by 4 bases, leaving 11 bases between them. This CDR3 has 13 amino acids. CDR1 SGHVS and CDR2 FQNEAQ come from the germline V gene.

V usage is TRBV15 and J usage is TRBJ2-1, with no clear D. The CDR3 is 13 residues long. Germline V gene data show CDR1 as LNHNV and CDR2 as YYDKDF (reference sequence). Trimming pared 2 bases from V and 6 bases from J, leaving 8 bases between. The CDR3 DNA sequence: TGTGCCACCAGCAGACTGCCCAGCAATGAGCAGTTCTTC. This translates into CATSRLPSNEQFF.

Only a few counts were recorded for this clonotype. J is TRBJ2-5 and V is TRBV11-3, with 8 nucleotides matching TRBD2. The CDR3 has 15 residues. The junction had 10 bases not matched to a gene; V was cut back by 5 bases and J by 5 bases. Germline values: CDR1 SGHNT, CDR2 YENEEA. The CDR3 bases are TGTGCCAGCAGCACTCGGGGGGGGTTGCTGGAGACCCAGTACTTC. This sequence encodes CASSTRGGLLETQYF.

This clonotype came up many times. This chain connects TRBV11-2 to TRBJ1-2; 7 bases map to TRBD1. CDR3 size: 14 residues. Trimming cost V 7 bases and J 4 bases; bases outside gene matches: 9. The germline V gene has CDR1 SGHAT and CDR2 FQNNGV. The CDR3 here is CASTRDRLSYGYTF. CDR3 coding DNA: TGTGCCAGCACCCGGGACAGACTCAGCTATGGCTACACCTTC.

The table lists this clonotype with many counts. V gene TRBV7-2 combines with J gene TRBJ2-1; D is ambiguous. The CDR3 has 14 residues. Germline V gene sequence: CDR1 SGHTA, CDR2 FQGNSA. V dropped 5 bases and J dropped 7 bases, with 15 bases sitting between them. The CDR3 loop is CASSPVASLNEQFF. The CDR3 DNA sequence: TGTGCCAGCAGCCCGGTGGCATCATTGAATGAGCAGTTCTTC.